This T cell receptor (beta chain) came from a study of cytomegalovirus exposure and HLA in healthy donors. The CDR3 totals 14 residues. Germline assignment: CDR1 SEHNR and CDR2 FQNEAQ (reference sequence). V was cut by 4 bases and J by 4 bases, with 13 bases left in between. 60 Vbeta and 13 Jbeta primers were used in PCR. The data were produced by immunoSEQ multiplex PCR, yet TCRdb's version contains in-frame clones alone and is incomplete. The sample contains under 150,000 clones, over 70% of which appear only once. Note on this clone: Its antigen remains unknown.

General study findings and limits: In a later analysis, specific HLA alleles were associated with around 17,000 TCR beta sequences at a 0.05 false discovery rate.

This receptor was identified in a woman between 40 and 55 years old in good health and CMV-seropositive. This rearrangement joins TRBV7-9 to TRBJ1-2; D perhaps matches TRBD1 (6 bases). The material sequenced was PBMCs. The CDR3: CASSSSDRLYGYTF. The CDR3 DNA is TGTGCCAGCAGCTCAAGCGACAGGCTCTATGGCTACACCTTC.